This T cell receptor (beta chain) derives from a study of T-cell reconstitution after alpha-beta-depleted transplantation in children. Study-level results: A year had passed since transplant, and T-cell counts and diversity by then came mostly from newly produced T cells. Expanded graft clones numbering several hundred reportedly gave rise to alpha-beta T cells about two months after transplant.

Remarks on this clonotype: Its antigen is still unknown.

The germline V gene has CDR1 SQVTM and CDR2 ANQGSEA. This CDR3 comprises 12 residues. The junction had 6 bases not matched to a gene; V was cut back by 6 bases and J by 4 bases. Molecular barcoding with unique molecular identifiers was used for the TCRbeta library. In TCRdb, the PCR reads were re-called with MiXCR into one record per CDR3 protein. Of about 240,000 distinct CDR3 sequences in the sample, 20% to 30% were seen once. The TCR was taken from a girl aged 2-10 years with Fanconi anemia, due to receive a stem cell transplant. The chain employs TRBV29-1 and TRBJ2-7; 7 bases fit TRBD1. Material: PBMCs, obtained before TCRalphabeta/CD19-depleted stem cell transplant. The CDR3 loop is CSVLKDRYEQYF. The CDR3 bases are TGCAGCGTCCTTAAGGACAGGTACGAGCAGTACTTC.